These T cell receptor beta chains were read from a single sample in a study of cytomegalovirus exposure and HLA in healthy donors. Data came from immunoSEQ multiplex PCR; TCRdb stores just in-frame clones and leaves some out. The table has just under 150,000 clones, approximately 86% seen once. Material: PBMCs. The receptors come from a man aged 18 to 29 in good health and CMV-seropositive. CDR3s include the opening cysteine and the closing phenylalanine or tryptophan. A D gene is named only where the DNA matches it firmly. Clone size is given for some rows only: seen once, a few or many times, or a class if the clone is expanded.

cdr3_aa | cdr3_nt | cdr3_length | d_call | j_call | clone_size | v_call
CASSNHGTADTSYTF | TGTGCCAGTAGTAACCACGGGACAGCCGACACAAGCTACACCTTC | 15 | TRBD1 | TRBJ1-2 | NA | TRBV19
CSVEDRRLDYGYTF | TGCAGCGTTGAAGATCGGAGGTTGGACTATGGCTACACCTTC | 14 | NA | TRBJ1-2 | NA | TRBV29-1
CASSRLGEQETQYF | TGTGCCAGTAGTCGTCTAGGGGAACAAGAGACCCAGTACTTC | 14 | NA | TRBJ2-5 | few | TRBV19
CASRTGGLIYEQYF | TGTGCCAGCAGAACAGGGGGTCTCATCTACGAGCAGTACTTC | 14 | TRBD1 | TRBJ2-7 | NA | TRBV27
CASSPHSGDTQYF | TGTGCCAGCAGTCCTCATTCAGGGGATACGCAGTATTTT | 13 | NA | TRBJ2-3 | once | TRBV28
CASSLVIGYNEQFF | TGCGCCAGCAGCTTGGTGATCGGGTACAATGAGCAGTTCTTC | 14 | NA | TRBJ2-1 | NA | TRBV5-1
CASSETGNMGYTF | TGTGCCAGCTCCGAGACAGGGAACATGGGCTACACCTTC | 13 | TRBD1 | TRBJ1-2 | few | TRBV18
CATSRDQAGVTAGELFF | TGTGCCACCAGCAGAGATCAAGCGGGGGTCACGGCCGGGGAGCTGTTTTTT | 17 | TRBD2 | TRBJ2-2 | NA | TRBV15
CASSTNRRGFGPLHF | TGTGCCAGTAGTACTAACCGACGGGGGTTTGGACCCCTCCACTTT | 15 | NA | TRBJ1-6 | NA | TRBV19
CASSISTGGFNEQFF | TGCGCCAGCAGCATATCGACAGGGGGTTTTAATGAGCAGTTCTTC | 15 | TRBD1 | TRBJ2-1 | NA | TRBV5-1
CASSFKTSGDNEQFF | TGCGCCAGCAGCTTTAAGACTAGCGGTGACAATGAGCAGTTCTTC | 15 | TRBD2 | TRBJ2-1 | NA | TRBV5-1
CASSARLVTDTQYF | TGTGCCAGCAGCGCCAGACTAGTTACAGATACGCAGTATTTT | 14 | NA | TRBJ2-3 | NA | TRBV7-9
CASSLGHGFDGYTF | TGCGCCAGCAGCTTGGGCCACGGGTTTGATGGCTACACCTTC | 14 | NA | TRBJ1-2 | NA | TRBV5-1
CASSPDMNTEAFF | TGTGCCAGCAGCCCCGACATGAACACTGAAGCTTTCTTT | 13 | NA | TRBJ1-1 | once | TRBV7-3
CASSLEAGSGHNYGYTF | TGCGCCAGCAGCTTGGAGGCAGGGTCAGGGCATAACTATGGCTACACCTTC | 17 | NA | TRBJ1-2 | NA | TRBV5-1
CASSLVLDNEQFF | TGCGCCAGCAGCTTGGTCCTAGACAATGAGCAGTTCTTC | 13 | NA | TRBJ2-1 | NA | TRBV5-1
CASRQWRDSYEQYF | TGTGCCAGCAGGCAATGGAGGGACTCCTACGAGCAGTACTTC | 14 | NA | TRBJ2-7 | NA | TRBV6-5
CASSYSPQGPTDEQYF | TGTGCCAGCAGTTACTCGCCACAGGGCCCTACGGACGAGCAGTACTTC | 16 | NA | TRBJ2-7 | once | TRBV6-6
CASSRGDQLKNIQYF | TGCGCCAGCAGCCGGGGGGACCAGCTCAAAAACATTCAGTACTTC | 15 | NA | TRBJ2-4 | NA | TRBV4-1
CASDQGRDTQYF | TGTGCCAGCGATCAAGGGAGAGATACGCAGTATTTT | 12 | NA | TRBJ2-3 | NA | TRBV6-6
CASSQASQATNEKLFF | TGTGCCAGCAGCCAAGCATCCCAGGCAACTAATGAAAAACTGTTTTTT | 16 | NA | TRBJ1-4 | NA | TRBV4-2
CASSASGSNTEAFF | TGTGCCAGCAGTGCCTCGGGCTCGAACACTGAAGCTTTCTTT | 14 | NA | TRBJ1-1 | NA | TRBV6-4
CASSLGTGEGNTIYF | TGTGCCAGCAGCTTAGGGACAGGGGAAGGAAACACCATATATTTT | 15 | TRBD1 | TRBJ1-3 | NA | TRBV7-9
CASIKVGGWSGNTIYF | TGTGCCAGCATAAAAGTTGGCGGGTGGTCTGGAAACACCATATATTTT | 16 | NA | TRBJ1-3 | NA | TRBV28
CASSIWGRETGELFF | TGTGCCAGTAGTATATGGGGCCGGGAGACCGGGGAGCTGTTTTTT | 15 | NA | TRBJ2-2 | NA | TRBV19
CASSLAGEIYEQYF | TGTGCCAGCAGCTTAGCGGGAGAAATCTACGAGCAGTACTTC | 14 | NA | TRBJ2-7 | NA | TRBV7-9
CASSTNRRSTEAFF | TGTGCCAGCAGTACCAACCGGAGGAGCACTGAAGCTTTCTTT | 14 | NA | TRBJ1-1 | NA | TRBV25-1
CASSIPGTGVSGNTIYF | TGTGCCAGTAGTATACCCGGGACAGGAGTTTCTGGAAACACCATATATTTT | 17 | TRBD1 | TRBJ1-3 | NA | TRBV19
CASSEEETGANTEAFF | TGTGCCAGCAGTGAAGAGGAAACAGGGGCGAACACTGAAGCTTTCTTT | 16 | TRBD1 | TRBJ1-1 | once | TRBV6-1
CASSVIWTSQEQYF | TGTGCCAGCAGCGTAATATGGACTAGCCAGGAGCAGTACTTC | 14 | TRBD2 | TRBJ2-7 | once | TRBV9
CASSEREWNSPLHF | TGTGCCAGCAGTGAAAGGGAGTGGAATTCACCCCTCCACTTT | 14 | NA | TRBJ1-6 | NA | TRBV2
CASSLSPGQGYSGVTGELFF | TGCGCCAGCAGCTTGAGTCCGGGACAGGGGTATAGCGGTGTGACCGGGGAGCTGTTTTTT | 20 | TRBD1 | TRBJ2-2 | NA | TRBV5-1
CASSETGSVDTQYF | TGCGCCAGCAGTGAGACAGGGTCGGTGGATACGCAGTATTTT | 14 | NA | TRBJ2-3 | once | TRBV10-1
CASSSGTGTTGELFF | TGCGCCAGCAGCTCCGGGACAGGGACTACCGGGGAGCTGTTTTTT | 15 | TRBD1 | TRBJ2-2 | NA | TRBV10-1
CASRPTGFYEQYF | TGTGCCAGCAGGCCCACAGGGTTCTACGAGCAGTACTTC | 13 | NA | TRBJ2-7 | NA | TRBV28
CASSFQGEKVEEQFF | TGTGCCAGCAGCTTCCAGGGTGAAAAGGTTGAGGAGCAGTTCTTC | 15 | NA | TRBJ2-1 | NA | TRBV7-6
CASSLTTGGTEAFF | TGTGCCAGCAGCCTTACGACAGGGGGGACTGAAGCTTTCTTT | 14 | TRBD1 | TRBJ1-1 | NA | TRBV9
CASSMGSGFDQPQHF | TGTGCCAGTAGTATGGGGTCAGGGTTCGATCAGCCCCAGCATTTT | 15 | NA | TRBJ1-5 | NA | TRBV19
CASSQGGPGHGYTF | TGTGCCAGCAGTCAGGGGGGTCCAGGCCATGGCTACACCTTC | 14 | TRBD1 | TRBJ1-2 | NA | TRBV7-9
CASSLGSGVPYEQYF | TGTGCCAGCAGCTTGGGTAGCGGGGTTCCCTACGAGCAGTACTTC | 15 | TRBD2 | TRBJ2-7 | NA | TRBV11-2
CASSPHRDRDGELFF | TGCGCCAGCAGCCCGCACAGGGATAGGGACGGGGAGCTGTTTTTT | 15 | NA | TRBJ2-2 | NA | TRBV4-1
CASSLRTGTQETQYF | TGCGCCAGCAGCTTACGGACAGGGACCCAAGAGACCCAGTACTTC | 15 | TRBD1 | TRBJ2-5 | NA | TRBV5-1
CASSPQSREAFF | TGTGCCAGCTCACCACAGTCCAGAGAAGCTTTCTTT | 12 | NA | TRBJ1-1 | NA | TRBV18
CASSRRQARNEQYF | TGTGCCAGCAGCCGCAGACAGGCACGGAACGAGCAGTACTTC | 14 | NA | TRBJ2-7 | NA | TRBV2
CASSPAGSGRPLSGANVLTF | TGCGCCAGCAGCCCGGCGGGTAGCGGGAGGCCGCTCTCTGGGGCCAACGTCCTGACTTTC | 20 | TRBD2 | TRBJ2-6 | NA | TRBV5-1
CASSTAWGGLPYGYTF | TGTGCCAGTAGTACGGCCTGGGGGGGGCTCCCCTATGGCTACACCTTC | 16 | NA | TRBJ1-2 | NA | TRBV19
CASSSQGLFDGYTF | TGTGCCAGCAGTTCGCAGGGCTTATTTGATGGCTACACCTTC | 14 | NA | TRBJ1-2 | NA | TRBV6-5
CASSYLGTGDGYTF | TGTGCCAGCAGTTACTTGGGGACAGGGGATGGCTACACCTTC | 14 | TRBD1 | TRBJ1-2 | NA | TRBV28
CASSEDDRVGEKLFF | TGTGCCAGCAGTGAAGATGACAGGGTCGGGGAAAAACTGTTTTTT | 15 | TRBD1 | TRBJ1-4 | NA | TRBV6-1
CASSPTPQGTQYF | TGTGCCAGTAGTCCCACCCCTCAGGGTACGCAGTATTTT | 13 | NA | TRBJ2-3 | NA | TRBV19
CASSYPSSYEQYF | TGTGCCAGCAGTTACCCTAGCTCCTACGAGCAGTACTTC | 13 | NA | TRBJ2-7 | NA | TRBV6-5
CASSLVGPGQTTYEQYF | TGTGCCAGCAGCTTAGTCGGACCCGGACAGACTACCTACGAGCAGTACTTC | 17 | NA | TRBJ2-7 | NA | TRBV11-2
CATSREVGNTEAFF | TGTGCCACCAGCAGAGAGGTCGGGAACACTGAAGCTTTCTTT | 14 | NA | TRBJ1-1 | NA | TRBV15